The next 7 T cell receptor beta chains were all read from a single sample in a study of T cell repertoires in cytomegalovirus infection. Each CDR3 protein gets one entry after TCRdb re-called the reads with MiXCR. Here the sample spans a few hundred thousand distinct CDR3 sequences, less than 20% being singletons. Sequences were obtained from PBMCs. The receptor set was obtained from a human donor in good health (CMV status not recorded). Some clones in this sample may be carry-over from other donors' samples.

This clonotype appeared a few times. The V gene is TRBV6-5, the J gene TRBJ2-5; D may be TRBD2 (7 bases). Germline CDR1 is MNHEY and CDR2 is SVGAGI. Trimming cost V 7 bases and J 4 bases, with 16 bases left between them. This CDR3 is 14 amino acids long. The CDR3 DNA sequence: TGTGCCAGCAACCGGGGGGCTCAAGTAGAGACCCAGTACTTC. As protein: CASNRGAQVETQYF.

There are a few counts of this clonotype. The CDR3 here is CATSRDQGQGHGYTF. The CDR3 DNA reads TGTGCCACCAGCAGAGATCAGGGACAGGGCCATGGCTACACCTTC. V is TRBV15 and J is TRBJ1-2, with 9 bases lining up with TRBD1. The junction had 5 bases not matched to a gene; V was cut back by 0 bases and J by 6 bases. Looked up from germline, CDR1 is LNHNV and CDR2 is YYDKDF (reference sequence). CDR3 size: 15 residues.

This clonotype was found a few times. The chain carries TRBV18 and TRBJ2-5, with D possibly matching TRBD2 (5 bases). Per the germline V gene, CDR1 is KGHSH and CDR2 is LQKENI. The V end lost 3 bases, the J end lost 1 base, and 9 bases lay between the germline ends. This CDR3 has 14 residues. CDR3 amino acids: CASSPWTAQETQYF. The DNA of the CDR3 is TGTGCCAGCTCACCCTGGACTGCCCAAGAGACCCAGTACTTC.

This clonotype has at least ten counts. V usage is TRBV7-2 and J usage is TRBJ2-5; D remains unclear. V lost 5 bases, J lost 7 bases, and 14 bases lay in between. From germline, CDR1 is SGHTA and CDR2 FQGNSA. CDR3 size: 13 residues. CDR3 DNA: TGTGCCAGCAGCCGAGACCGACCGGGGACCCAGTACTTC. This translates into CASSRDRPGTQYF. The full variable domain, in which reference TRBV7-2 and TRBJ2-5 provide the parts outside the CDR3, is GAGVSQSPSNKVTEKGKDVELRCDPISGHTALYWYRQSLGQGLEFLIYFQGNSAPDKSGLPSDRFSAERTGGSVSTLTIQRTQQEDSAVYLCASSRDRPGTQYFGPGTRLLVL.

The rearrangement uses TRBV6-2 or TRBV6-3 and TRBJ2-2; no clear D. With 4 bases removed from V and 6 bases from J, the gap between germline ends came to 6 bases. The CDR3 is 12 amino acids. Germline V lookup: CDR1 MNHEY, CDR2 SVGEGT. In DNA form, the CDR3 reads TGTGCCAGCAGTTTGTTCCCCGGGGAGCTGTTTTTT. It yields the protein CASSLFPGELFF.

This clonotype appeared many times. The chain has TRBV7-6 and TRBJ1-6, with no clear D. The V and J ends lost 8 bases and 6 bases respectively, with 14 bases between them. The germline V gene encodes CDR1 SGHVS and CDR2 FNYEAQ. The CDR3 sequence is 14 residues long. The CDR3 DNA sequence: TGTGCCAGCGCCCCGGACTTGGGTAATTCACCCCTCCACTTT. Amino acids: CASAPDLGNSPLHF.

This clonotype has a count of ten or more. V and J are TRBV7-9 and TRBJ1-4, with a tentative D call TRBD1 (6 bases). The ends were cut back, 5 bases at V and 6 bases at J, with 28 bases in the middle. The CDR3 consists of 19 residues. The V gene's germline CDR1 is SEHNR and CDR2 FQNEAQ (reference sequence). CDR3 DNA sequence: TGTGCCAGCAGCCCGTGGGGGGGCAGGATGATGCTCGAGGATGAAAAACTGTTTTTT. Protein sequence: CASSPWGGRMMLEDEKLFF.